These 26 T cell receptor beta chains were all obtained from the same sample, sequenced in a study of shared clonotypes between healthy human individuals. Naive-designated CD8 cells lacked CD45RO, were positively enriched for CCR7, and omitted terminally differentiated effector memory CD45RA+ cells. Repertoires were generated with immunoSEQ multiplex PCR, while TCRdb's copy carries only in-frame clones and drops some. The sample shows 1.5 million to 2.5 million clones, roughly 95% of them seen only once. Source material: naive CD8+ T cells sorted from blood. Receptor source: a man aged 18 to 29 in good health.

A word on this clone: Other DNA sequences of this sample code for an identical CDR3. The chain combines TRBV9 with TRBJ2-1; D not resolved. The length of the CDR3 is 13 residues. CDR1 is SGDLS, CDR2 YYNGEE, per germline. V lost 2 bases and J 3 bases, leaving 6 bases between the germline ends. The CDR3, as DNA: TGTGCCAGCAGCGTCTCAGACTACAATGAGCAGTTCTTC. It translates to CASSVSDYNEQFF.

The V gene is TRBV5-4, the J gene TRBJ1-6; D uncertain. V lost 0 bases to trimming and J lost 6 bases, with 1 base between them. This CDR3 has 12 amino acids. The germline CDR1 and CDR2 sequences are SGHNT and YYREEE (reference sequence). The CDR3 spells CASSLANSPLHF. The CDR3 coding sequence is TGTGCCAGCAGCTTGGCTAATTCACCCCTCCACTTT.

This rearrangement joins TRBV30 to TRBJ2-7, with D unresolved. CDR1 and CDR2 from the germline V gene are GTSNPN and SVGIG (reference sequence). The CDR3 consists of 13 residues. Trimming removed 3 bases from V and 4 bases from J, with 13 bases in between. CDR3 sequence reads: CAWSLLDPYEQYF. CDR3 bases: TGTGCCTGGAGCCTACTTGATCCTTACGAGCAGTACTTC.

J is TRBJ2-7 and V is TRBV12-5; TRBD2 matches at 9 bases. With V trimmed by 4 bases and J by 6 bases, 7 bases remained unmatched. From germline, CDR1 is LGHNT and CDR2 FRNRAP. This CDR3 has 14 amino acids. The CDR3 sequence: CASGSTSGLGEQYF. The CDR3 region has the DNA TGTGCTAGTGGTTCGACTAGCGGCCTGGGCGAGCAGTACTTC.

J is TRBJ2-1 and V is TRBV7-9; TRBD1 matches 9 bases. V was clipped by 5 bases and J by 9 bases; unmatched bases: 11. Germline lookup yields CDR1 SEHNR and CDR2 FQNEAQ (reference sequence). CDR3 length: 15 residues. This CDR3 reads CASSGGQGSVGEQFF. In DNA, the CDR3 is TGTGCCAGCAGCGGGGGACAGGGAAGTGTGGGTGAGCAGTTCTTC.

The chain carries TRBV10-1 and TRBJ2-7, with no clear D. V gave up 9 bases and J gave up 0 bases, with 15 bases separating them. The germline V gene has CDR1 WNHNN and CDR2 SYGVQD (reference sequence). The CDR3 runs 14 residues. DNA for the CDR3: TGCGCCAGAGGTGGTGTCGCTAGCTCCTACGAGCAGTACTTC. Translating it yields CARGGVASSYEQYF.

The chain uses TRBV19 and TRBJ2-7; D not certain. The CDR3 contains 18 residues. Germline V CDR1 and CDR2: LNHDA, SQIVND (reference sequence). V was clipped by 7 bases and J by 2 bases, with 27 bases between them. The CDR3 nucleotides are TGTGCCAGTACCCCTTTCCTTTACGTCGCAGGACCGACCTACGAGCAGTACTTC. Its protein product is CASTPFLYVAGPTYEQYF.

The chain has TRBV9 and TRBJ1-2; unclear D gene. This CDR3 contains 15 residues. Per the germline V gene, CDR1 is SGDLS and CDR2 is YYNGEE. Between the trimmed V and J ends, which lost 0 bases and 4 bases, there was a span of 13 bases. CDR3 amino acids: CASSVVLTDVYGYTF. The CDR3 DNA sequence: TGTGCCAGCAGCGTAGTTCTGACTGACGTCTATGGCTACACCTTC. Full variable domain (rest looked up from reference TRBV9 and TRBJ1-2): DSGVTQTPKHLITATGQRVTLRCSPRSGDLSVYWYQQSLDQGLQFLIQYYNGEERAKGNILERFSAQQFPDLHSELNLSSLELGDSALYFCASSVVLTDVYGYTFGSGTRLTVV.

The chain couples TRBV27 to TRBJ2-2; 7 bases align to TRBD1. CDR1 is MNHEY and CDR2 is SMNVEV in the germline V gene (reference sequence). The CDR3 length is 13 residues. V gave up 7 bases and J gave up 9 bases; unmatched junction bases: 8. The CDR3 protein is CASTETGERELFF. The CDR3 DNA reads TGTGCCAGCACCGAAACAGGGGAGAGGGAGCTGTTTTTT.

The chain couples TRBV6-6 to TRBJ2-7, with 7 nucleotides matching TRBD1. CDR3 size: 14 residues. With 9 bases clipped from V and 5 bases from J, the junction kept 13 bases outside the gene matches. Per germline, CDR1 MNHNY and CDR2 SVGAGI (reference sequence). The CDR3 protein is CASPVSTGIHEQYF. In DNA form, the CDR3 reads TGTGCCAGTCCCGTCTCGACAGGGATCCACGAGCAGTACTTC.

The chain employs TRBV27 and TRBJ2-7, with a tentative D call TRBD1 (8 bases). Germline V gene lookup returns CDR1 MNHEY and CDR2 SMNVEV (reference sequence). V shed 7 bases and J shed 3 bases, with 19 bases lying between them. The CDR3 is made up of 15 amino acids. CDR3 nucleotide sequence: TGTGCCAGCAAAAAAACAGGGGGGGCCAACTACGAGCAGTACTTC. This sequence encodes CASKKTGGANYEQYF.

The chain recombines TRBV7-9 with TRBJ1-5, with D unresolved. V lost 6 bases to trimming and J lost 0 bases, with 9 bases between them. This CDR3 has 14 residues. CDR1 SEHNR and CDR2 FQNEAQ come from the germline V gene (reference sequence). DNA of the CDR3: TGTGCCAGCAGTTCGATCGGTAGCAATCAGCCCCAGCATTTT. Amino acids: CASSSIGSNQPQHF.

J is TRBJ2-7 and V is TRBV10-1; 9 bases align to TRBD2. The CDR3 has 16 amino acids. V gave up 3 bases and J gave up 1 base; unmatched junction bases: 7. From germline, CDR1 is WNHNN and CDR2 SYGVQD (reference sequence). CDR3 nucleotide sequence: TGCGCCAGCAGTGACCAGCGGGAGGCCCCTTCCTACGAGCAGTACTTC. Translating it yields CASSDQREAPSYEQYF.

The chain carries TRBV19 and TRBJ2-1; D is ambiguous. Deletions cut 0 bases from V and 8 bases from J, with 8 bases between. CDR3 length: 13 residues. The germline CDR1 and CDR2 sequences are LNHDA and SQIVND (reference sequence). The CDR3: CASSIDLLDEQFF. CDR3 sequence (DNA): TGTGCCAGTAGTATAGATCTATTGGATGAGCAGTTCTTC.

The rearrangement uses TRBV5-1 and TRBJ1-2, with 8 bases identical to TRBD1. The ends lost 2 bases at V and 8 bases at J; junction bases unmatched: 2. Germline CDR1 and CDR2: SGHRS and YFSETQ. CDR3 length: 12 amino acids. The CDR3: CASSFSGGGYTF. DNA of the CDR3: TGCGCCAGCAGCTTCTCAGGGGGCGGCTACACCTTC. Filled out from reference TRBV5-1 and TRBJ1-2, the complete variable domain reads KAGVTQTPRYLIKTRGQQVTLSCSPISGHRSVSWYQQTPGQGLQFLFEYFSETQRNKGNFPGRFSGRQFSNSRSEMNVSTLELGDSALYLCASSFSGGGYTFGSGTRLTVV.

The chain couples TRBV4-1 to TRBJ2-6; unclear D gene. Looked up from germline, CDR1 is MGHRA and CDR2 is YSYEKL. The ends were cut back, 0 bases at V and 3 bases at J, with 6 bases in the middle. This CDR3 has 15 residues. The CDR3 coding sequence is TGCGCCAGCAGCCAAGATGGGAATGGGGCCAACGTCCTGACTTTC. Its translation: CASSQDGNGANVLTF.

The chain is built from TRBV7-6 and TRBJ2-1; possible D gene TRBD2, 6 bases. The CDR3 spans 16 residues. Trimming cost V 5 bases and J 8 bases, with 22 bases left between them. Germline CDR1 is SGHVS and CDR2 is FNYEAQ. CDR3 DNA sequence: TGTGCCAGCAGCAACAATCCCTCGGGAGTTATTGATGAGCAGTTCTTC. This gives the protein CASSNNPSGVIDEQFF.

The rearrangement joins TRBV10-3 to TRBJ2-3, with 10 bases identical to TRBD2. Trimming removed 7 bases from V and 7 bases from J; junction bases left unmatched: 8. Germline V gene sequence: CDR1 ENHRY, CDR2 SYGVKD. The CDR3 is made up of 14 amino acids. The CDR3 DNA follows: TGTGCCATCAAAGGGGAGCGGGAGGGCAATACGCAGTATTTT. As protein: CAIKGEREGNTQYF.

The chain uses TRBV4-2 and TRBJ1-1; D perhaps matches TRBD1 (6 bases). Per germline, CDR1 LGHNA and CDR2 YNFKEQ. This CDR3 spans 13 amino acids. With 8 bases removed from V and 8 bases from J, the gap between germline ends came to 18 bases. CDR3 protein: CASDHREGGEAFF. CDR3 coding DNA: TGTGCCAGCGACCACAGGGAAGGCGGGGAAGCTTTCTTT.

This chain joins TRBV4-1 and TRBJ1-6, with D uncertain. CDR1 MGHRA and CDR2 YSYEKL come from the germline V gene. CDR3 length equals 15 residues. Trimming removed 9 bases from V and 9 bases from J, with 21 bases in between. CDR3 sequence: CASQAPPLGFSPLHF. The CDR3 coding sequence is TGCGCCAGTCAAGCGCCGCCTTTGGGATTTTCACCCCTCCACTTT.

The chain uses TRBV19 and TRBJ2-2; D ambiguous. The CDR3 consists of 16 residues. The V and J ends lost 0 bases and 1 base respectively, with 9 bases between them. Germline V gene sequence: CDR1 LNHDA, CDR2 SQIVND (reference sequence). The CDR3 region is CASSIDLYRNTGELFF. Written as DNA, the CDR3 is TGTGCCAGTAGTATAGATCTATATCGGAACACCGGGGAGCTGTTTTTT.

This clone was counted once. The V and J genes are TRBV7-2 and TRBJ2-7; D unclear. Trimming left V 1 base short and J 4 bases short, with 11 bases between. CDR1 SGHTA and CDR2 FQGNSA come from the germline V gene. CDR3 length: 14 residues. CDR3 sequence: CASSLEDLSYEQYF. CDR3 DNA: TGTGCCAGCAGCTTAGAAGACCTTTCATACGAGCAGTACTTC.

The rearrangement uses TRBV14 and TRBJ2-4; 10 bases match TRBD1. Trimming took 5 bases from V and 9 from J; bases not matched to a gene: 7. Germline loops: CDR1 SGHDN, CDR2 FVKESK. The CDR3 has 14 amino acids. DNA for the CDR3: TGTGCCAGCAGCGCCCGGGACAGGGGAGTCATTCAGTACTTC. Amino acids: CASSARDRGVIQYF.

The chain employs TRBV5-4 and TRBJ1-1; 12 bases are shared with TRBD1. The J segment lost 7 bases and the V segment lost 2 bases, leaving 6 bases of the junction unmatched. The CDR3 totals 15 residues. Looked up from germline, CDR1 is SGHNT and CDR2 is YYREEE (reference sequence). The CDR3 coding sequence is TGTGCCAGCAGCTTTCCGGGACAGGGGGCGATTGAAGCTTTCTTT. Translation gives CASSFPGQGAIEAFF.

V and J are TRBV27 and TRBJ1-1, with 9 bases matching TRBD1. This CDR3 is built from 16 residues. Germline CDR1 and CDR2: MNHEY and SMNVEV (reference sequence). V gave up 6 bases and J gave up 4 bases; unmatched junction bases: 12. The CDR3 DNA follows: TGTGCCAGCAGCCAAATCCGGACAGGGGCCCTCACTGAAGCTTTCTTT. It specifies CASSQIRTGALTEAFF.

V and J are TRBV10-3 and TRBJ2-5, with unresolved D. This CDR3 comprises 15 residues. CDR1 is ENHRY, CDR2 SYGVKD, per germline. V lost 3 bases and J 1 base, leaving 12 bases between the germline ends. CDR3 amino acids: CAISDVQEIQETQYF. CDR3 nucleotide sequence: TGTGCCATCAGTGACGTCCAGGAGATCCAAGAGACCCAGTACTTC.